The sequence of this TCR beta chain was determined in a study of blood T cells in healthy people across ages. Only a few counts were recorded for this clonotype. Alongside a J-beta primer mix, a sample-barcoded 5' primer served in a second PCR lasting 7 to 11 cycles. TCRdb independently ran MiXCR on the 5' RACE reads; one entry per CDR3 protein. The data show around 1.5 million distinct CDR3 sequences, about 35% seen once. V lost 3 bases and J lost 2; bases outside the gene matches: 9. Germline V gene data show CDR1 as KGHSH and CDR2 as LQKENI. The CDR3 covers 17 residues. Input material: blood. This rearrangement joins TRBV18 to TRBJ2-3; 9 nucleotides align to TRBD1. The receptor comes from a young woman in good health. The CDR3 loop reads CASSPKKGQGPTDTQYF. DNA for the CDR3: TGTGCCAGCTCACCGAAGAAGGGACAGGGCCCCACAGATACGCAGTATTTT.